This TCR beta chain is from a study of human T cells and chemical hapten exposure. Whole-study results and caveats: Expanded TCRs created a significantly greater count of big CDR3 similarity clusters than controls did.

This clonotype was recorded many times. The antigen remains unidentified. The V gene's germline CDR1 is SEHNR and CDR2 FQNEAQ (reference sequence). V was pared by 2 bases and J by 8 bases, with 18 bases between. This CDR3 is 15 amino acids long. Indicated time point: pre-sensitization, week 0. Documented treatment: therapeutic diphenylcyclopropenone sensitization with weekly scalp DPC. TCRdb fed the RACE reads into MiXCR, producing one record per CDR3 protein. Among about 380,000 distinct CDR3 sequences listed, approximately 5% were seen once. J is TRBJ1-1 and V is TRBV7-9; D is undetermined. Sequenced here: whole blood, sampled in connection with sensitization to the hapten diphenylcyclopropenone (DPC). The receptor was isolated from a woman aged 45-60 years with alopecia areata. Some clones in this sample may be carry-over from other donors' samples. The CDR3, as DNA: TGTGCCAGCAGCTTAAATCCCCCCACCACCCCCGAAGCTTTCTTT. Translated: CASSLNPPTTPEAFF.